These T cell receptor beta chains were read from a single sample in a study of blood T cell repertoires in COVID-19. Profiling relied on immunoSEQ multiplex PCR, and the TCRdb table lists in-frame clones only, not all of them. The table lists under 300,000 clones, approximately 83% of them singletons, with roughly a tenth in the top ten. Source material: peripheral blood. These receptor sequences come from a woman aged 80 or over with acute or convalescent COVID-19. Both conserved end residues are part of each CDR3. D genes are given only for firm matches. A clone size is listed for some rows: how often the clone was seen (once, few, many), or a class if it is expanded.

clone size	V gene	J gene	D gene	CDR3 protein	CDR3 DNA
.	TRBV6-5	TRBJ2-7	.	CASRREHEQYF	TGTGCCAGCAGGAGAGAGCACGAGCAGTACTTC
.	TRBV19	TRBJ1-2	TRBD1	CASMGTGDYGYTF	TGTGCCAGTATGGGGACAGGGGACTATGGCTACACCTTC
.	TRBV29-1	TRBJ2-7	.	CSAQGGNYEQYF	TGCAGCGCCCAGGGGGGTAACTACGAGCAGTACTTC
.	TRBV6-5	TRBJ1-1	TRBD1	CASSRQGARATEAFF	TGTGCCAGCAGTCGACAGGGGGCGCGGGCCACTGAAGCTTTCTTT
few	TRBV5-1	TRBJ2-7	TRBD1	CASSDTGTGGAYEQYF	TGCGCCAGCAGCGACACCGGGACAGGAGGCGCCTACGAGCAGTACTTC
few	TRBV3-1/TRBV3-2	TRBJ2-5	.	CASSQGTVTRGETQYF	TGTGCCAGCAGCCAAGGGACGGTAACTAGAGGCGAGACCCAGTACTTC
.	TRBV30	TRBJ1-6	.	CAWSGGGRNSPLHF	TGTGCCTGGAGTGGCGGGGGCCGCAATTCACCCCTCCACTTT
.	TRBV7-9	TRBJ1-4	.	CASSLPPGGAVEKLFF	TGTGCCAGCAGCCTCCCGCCGGGGGGCGCGGTTGAAAAACTGTTTTTT
.	TRBV5-1	TRBJ2-5	TRBD2	CASSRGGAETQYF	TGCGCCAGCAGCCGGGGGGGCGCGGAGACCCAGTACTTC
.	TRBV11-2	TRBJ2-3	TRBD2	CASSLDPTSSSTDTQYF	TGTGCCAGCAGCTTAGATCCGACTAGCTCTAGCACAGATACGCAGTATTTT
.	TRBV15	TRBJ2-7	.	CATSRDQGRYEQYF	TGTGCCACCAGCAGAGATCAGGGCCGCTACGAGCAGTACTTC
.	TRBV7-9	TRBJ1-1	.	CASSSDTEAFF	TGTGCCAGCAGCTCGGACACTGAAGCTTTCTTT
.	TRBV19	TRBJ1-5	.	CASSISWSNQPQHF	TGTGCCAGTAGTATTAGCTGGAGCAATCAGCCCCAGCATTTT
.	TRBV6-1	TRBJ2-4	TRBD1	CASSERDRRSIAKNIQYF	TGTGCCAGCAGTGAGCGGGACAGGAGATCAATAGCCAAAAACATTCAGTACTTC
few	TRBV4-1	TRBJ1-3	.	CASSQAASSGNTIYF	TGCGCCAGCAGCCAGGCAGCGAGCTCTGGAAACACCATATATTTT
few	TRBV18	TRBJ2-2	.	CASSPPNRVPGELFF	TGTGCCAGCTCACCACCAAACAGGGTCCCCGGGGAGCTGTTTTTT
.	TRBV19	TRBJ1-5	.	CASSPSIGGQPQHF	TGTGCCAGTAGTCCGAGTATTGGGGGCCAGCCCCAGCATTTT